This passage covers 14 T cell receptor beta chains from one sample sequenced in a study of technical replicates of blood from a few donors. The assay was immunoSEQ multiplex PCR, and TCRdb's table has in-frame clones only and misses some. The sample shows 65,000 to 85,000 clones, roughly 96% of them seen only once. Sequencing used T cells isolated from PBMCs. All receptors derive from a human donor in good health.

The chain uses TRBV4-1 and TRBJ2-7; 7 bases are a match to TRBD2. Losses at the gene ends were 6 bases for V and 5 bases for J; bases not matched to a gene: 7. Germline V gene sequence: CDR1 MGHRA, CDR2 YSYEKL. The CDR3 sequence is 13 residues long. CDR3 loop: CASSLGRGNEQYF. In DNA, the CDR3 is TGCGCCAGCAGTTTAGGGAGGGGAAACGAGCAGTACTTC.

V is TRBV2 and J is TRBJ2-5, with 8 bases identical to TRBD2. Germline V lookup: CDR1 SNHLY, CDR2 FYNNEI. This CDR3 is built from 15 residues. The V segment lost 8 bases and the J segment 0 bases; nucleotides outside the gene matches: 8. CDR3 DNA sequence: TGTGCCAGCTCGAAGTTCGGGGGGGACCAAGAGACCCAGTACTTC. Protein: CASSKFGGDQETQYF.

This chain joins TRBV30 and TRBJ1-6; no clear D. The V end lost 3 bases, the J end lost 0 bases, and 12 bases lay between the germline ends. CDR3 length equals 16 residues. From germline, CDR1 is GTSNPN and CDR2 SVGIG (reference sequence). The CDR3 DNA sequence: TGTGCCTGGAGGAACGCTAGGAGCTCCTATAATTCACCCCTCCACTTT. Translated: CAWRNARSSYNSPLHF.

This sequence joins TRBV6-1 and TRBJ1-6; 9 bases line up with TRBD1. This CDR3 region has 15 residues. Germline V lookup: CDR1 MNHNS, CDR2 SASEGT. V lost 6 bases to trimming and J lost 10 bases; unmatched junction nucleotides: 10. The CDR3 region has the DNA TGTGCCAGCAGCCCCATGGACAGGGGCCGATCACCCCTCCACTTT. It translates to CASSPMDRGRSPLHF.

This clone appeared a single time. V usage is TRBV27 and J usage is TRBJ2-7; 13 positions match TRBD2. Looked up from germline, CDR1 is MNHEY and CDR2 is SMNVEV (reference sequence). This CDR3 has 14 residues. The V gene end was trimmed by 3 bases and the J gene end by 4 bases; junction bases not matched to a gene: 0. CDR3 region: CASSLTSGRYEQYF. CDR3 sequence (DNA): TGTGCCAGCAGTTTGACTAGCGGGAGGTACGAGCAGTACTTC.

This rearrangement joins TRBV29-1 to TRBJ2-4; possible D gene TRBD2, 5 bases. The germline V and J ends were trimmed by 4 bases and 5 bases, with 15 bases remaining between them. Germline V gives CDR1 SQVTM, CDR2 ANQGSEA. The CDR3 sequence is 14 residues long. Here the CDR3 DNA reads TGCAGCGTTGCCGGTCGTCTAGCTGAAAACATTCAGTACTTC. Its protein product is CSVAGRLAENIQYF.

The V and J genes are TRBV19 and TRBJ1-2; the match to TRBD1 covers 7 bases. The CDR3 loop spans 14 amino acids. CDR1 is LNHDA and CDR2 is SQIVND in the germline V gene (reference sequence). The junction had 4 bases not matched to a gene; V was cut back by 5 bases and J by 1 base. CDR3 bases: TGTGCCAGTAGTCCCCGGACAGGTAACTATGGCTACACCTTC. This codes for CASSPRTGNYGYTF.

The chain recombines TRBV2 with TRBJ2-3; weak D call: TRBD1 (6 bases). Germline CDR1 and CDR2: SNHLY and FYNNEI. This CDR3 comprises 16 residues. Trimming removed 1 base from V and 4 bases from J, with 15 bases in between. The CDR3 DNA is TGTGCCAGCAGTGAAGGTCAGGGGAGTGTGTCAGATACGCAGTATTTT. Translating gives CASSEGQGSVSDTQYF. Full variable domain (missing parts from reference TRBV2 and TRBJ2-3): EPEVTQTPSHQVTQMGQEVILRCVPISNHLYFYWYRQILGQKVEFLVSFYNNEISEKSEIFDDQFSVERPDGSNFTLKIRSTKLEDSAMYFCASSEGQGSVSDTQYFGPGTRLTVL.

The CDR3 region is CASSTYRGAQTEAFF. DNA of the CDR3: TGTGCCAGCAGCACCTACCGGGGGGCTCAAACTGAAGCTTTCTTT. This chain connects TRBV7-9 to TRBJ1-1; perhaps TRBD1 as D (6 bases). V lost 5 bases, J lost 5 bases, and 18 bases lay in between. Per the germline V gene, CDR1 is SEHNR and CDR2 is FQNEAQ (reference sequence). This CDR3 has 15 residues. Full variable domain (remainder filled in from reference TRBV7-9 and TRBJ1-1): DTGVSQNPRHKITKRGQNVTFRCDPISEHNRLYWYRQTLGQGPEFLTYFQNEAQLEKSRLLSDRFSAERPKGSFSTLEIQRTEQGDSAMYLCASSTYRGAQTEAFFGQGTRLTVV.

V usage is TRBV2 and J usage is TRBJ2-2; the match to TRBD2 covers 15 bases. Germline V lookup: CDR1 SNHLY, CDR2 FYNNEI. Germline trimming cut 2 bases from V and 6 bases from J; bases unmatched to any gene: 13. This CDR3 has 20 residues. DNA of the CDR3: TGTGCCAGCAGTGAAAAGGGGACTAGCGGGAGGTTTTACGTCGCCGGGGAGCTGTTTTTT. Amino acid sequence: CASSEKGTSGRFYVAGELFF.

The CDR3 protein is CASSPGGPYGYTF. CDR3 nucleotides: TGTGCCAGCAGCCCAGGGGGTCCTTATGGCTACACCTTC. The genes are TRBV7-8 and TRBJ1-2, with 7 bases that match TRBD1. The germline V gene has CDR1 SGHVS and CDR2 FQNEAQ. The CDR3 has 13 residues. V trimming: 5 bases; J trimming: 5 bases; junction bases outside the gene matches: 5.

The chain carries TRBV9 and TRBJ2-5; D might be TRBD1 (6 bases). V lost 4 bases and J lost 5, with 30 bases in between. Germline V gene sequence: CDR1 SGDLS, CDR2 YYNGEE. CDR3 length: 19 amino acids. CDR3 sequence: CASSPSEWGPLGFRETQYF. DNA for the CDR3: TGTGCCAGCAGCCCGTCCGAGTGGGGGCCGTTGGGATTTAGGGAGACCCAGTACTTC.

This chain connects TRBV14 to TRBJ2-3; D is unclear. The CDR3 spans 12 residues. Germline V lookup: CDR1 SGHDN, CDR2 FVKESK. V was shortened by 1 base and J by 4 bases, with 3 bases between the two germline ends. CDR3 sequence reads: CASSQGADTQYF. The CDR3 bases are TGTGCCAGCAGCCAAGGAGCAGATACGCAGTATTTT.

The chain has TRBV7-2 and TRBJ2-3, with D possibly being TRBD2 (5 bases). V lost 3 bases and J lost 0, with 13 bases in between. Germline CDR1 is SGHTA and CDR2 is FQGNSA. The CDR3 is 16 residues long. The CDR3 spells CASSLGERWSTDTQYF. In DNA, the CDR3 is TGTGCCAGCAGCTTGGGAGAGCGGTGGAGCACAGATACGCAGTATTTT.